This record covers a single TCR beta chain. Its specificity is not known. Profiling that covered TCR beta VDJ and CDR3 relied on genomic DNA as its template. TCRdb re-derived calls from the reads in MiXCR, one entry per CDR3 protein. The data hold fewer than 200,000 distinct CDR3 sequences, with about 60% observed a single time. These data come from a study of CD8+CD57+ T cells in acquired aplastic anemia. As for the study in general: The average for DNA from sorted CD4+ and CD8+ cells was roughly 3 ug. Study-wide findings and caveats: Controls did not differ significantly from patients in CD8+ Simpson's diversity.

Sequenced material: sorted CD4+, CD8+, or CD8+CD57+ T cells (not recorded which) from PBMCs. This clonotype was sampled from a human donor in good health.

CDR3 sequence: CANDGTEHQPQHF. As DNA, the CDR3 is TGTGCTAACGACGGGACAGAACATCAGCCCCAGCATTTT. V gene TRBV24-1 combines with J gene TRBJ1-5; 7 bases line up with TRBD1. This CDR3 comprises 13 residues. CDR1 and CDR2 (germline): KGHDR, SFDVKD.